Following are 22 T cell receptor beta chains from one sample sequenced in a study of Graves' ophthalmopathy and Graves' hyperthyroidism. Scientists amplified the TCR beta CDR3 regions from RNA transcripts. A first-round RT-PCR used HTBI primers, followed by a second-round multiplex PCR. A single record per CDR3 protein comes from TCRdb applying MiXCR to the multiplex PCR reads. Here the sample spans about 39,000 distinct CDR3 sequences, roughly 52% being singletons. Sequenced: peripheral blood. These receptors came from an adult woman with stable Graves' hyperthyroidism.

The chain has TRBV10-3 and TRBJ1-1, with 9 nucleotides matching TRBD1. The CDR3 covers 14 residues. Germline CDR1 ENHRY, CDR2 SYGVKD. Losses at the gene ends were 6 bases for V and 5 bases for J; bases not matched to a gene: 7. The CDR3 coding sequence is TGTGCCATCAGGCCGGGACAGGGAGATACTGAAGCTTTCTTT. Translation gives CAIRPGQGDTEAFF.

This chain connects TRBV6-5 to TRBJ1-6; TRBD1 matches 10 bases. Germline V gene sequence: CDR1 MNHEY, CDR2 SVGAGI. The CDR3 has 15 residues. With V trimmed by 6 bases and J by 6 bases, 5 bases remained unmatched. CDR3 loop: CASSPGTGANSPLHF. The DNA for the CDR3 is TGTGCCAGCAGCCCCGGGACAGGGGCTAATTCACCCCTCCACTTT.

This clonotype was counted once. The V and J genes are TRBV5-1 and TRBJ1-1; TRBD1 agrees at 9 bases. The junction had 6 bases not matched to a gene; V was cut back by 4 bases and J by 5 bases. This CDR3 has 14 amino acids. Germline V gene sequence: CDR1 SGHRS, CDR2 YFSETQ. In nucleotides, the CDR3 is TGCGCCAGCAGCGCGGGACAGGGAGATACTGAAGCTTTCTTT. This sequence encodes CASSAGQGDTEAFF.

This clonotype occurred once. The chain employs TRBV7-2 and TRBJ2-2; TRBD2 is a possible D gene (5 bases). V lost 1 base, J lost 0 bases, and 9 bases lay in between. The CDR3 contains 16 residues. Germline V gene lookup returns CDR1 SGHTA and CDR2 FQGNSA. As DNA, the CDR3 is TGTGCCAGCAGCTTAGTGGGCGGGCCGAACACCGGGGAGCTGTTTTTT. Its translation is CASSLVGGPNTGELFF. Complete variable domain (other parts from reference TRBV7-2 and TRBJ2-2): GAGVSQSPSNKVTEKGKDVELRCDPISGHTALYWYRQSLGQGLEFLIYFQGNSAPDKSGLPSDRFSAERTGGSVSTLTIQRTQQEDSAVYLCASSLVGGPNTGELFFGEGSRLTVL.

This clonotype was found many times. The CDR3 here is CASGSRAGGPGDTQYF. DNA of the CDR3: TGTGCCAGCGGCTCTAGGGCGGGAGGGCCGGGAGATACGCAGTATTTT. V and J are TRBV7-2 and TRBJ2-3; 9 bases are a match to TRBD2. The V gene's germline CDR1 is SGHTA and CDR2 FQGNSA. The CDR3 length is 16 residues. After removal of 8 bases from V and 5 bases from J, the junction contained 14 bases not matched to a gene. Drawing the rest from reference TRBV7-2 and TRBJ2-3, the complete variable domain is GAGVSQSPSNKVTEKGKDVELRCDPISGHTALYWYRQSLGQGLEFLIYFQGNSAPDKSGLPSDRFSAERTGGSVSTLTIQRTQQEDSAVYLCASGSRAGGPGDTQYFGPGTRLTVL.

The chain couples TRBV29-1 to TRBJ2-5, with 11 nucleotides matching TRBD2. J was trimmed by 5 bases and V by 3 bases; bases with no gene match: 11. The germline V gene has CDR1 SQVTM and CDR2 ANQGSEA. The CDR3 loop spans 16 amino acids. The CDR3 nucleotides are TGCAGCGTTGACGGTTTGGGGACTAGCGGTTGGGAGACCCAGTACTTC. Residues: CSVDGLGTSGWETQYF.

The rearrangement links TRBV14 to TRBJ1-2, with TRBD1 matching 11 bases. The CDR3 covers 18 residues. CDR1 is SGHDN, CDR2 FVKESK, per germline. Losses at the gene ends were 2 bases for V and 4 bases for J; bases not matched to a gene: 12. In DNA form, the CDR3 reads TGTGCCAGCAGCCAAACCGGACAGGGGGCGCGGGGGACCTATGGCTACACCTTC. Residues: CASSQTGQGARGTYGYTF.

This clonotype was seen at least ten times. The CDR3 region is CASSFTTHSYEQYF. The CDR3 DNA sequence: TGTGCCAGCAGTTTCACTACCCACTCCTACGAGCAGTACTTC. This chain uses TRBV27 with TRBJ2-7; D gene uncertain. The ends were cut back, 3 bases at V and 0 bases at J, with 9 bases in the middle. The CDR3 has 14 residues. CDR1 and CDR2 from the germline V gene are MNHEY and SMNVEV (reference sequence).

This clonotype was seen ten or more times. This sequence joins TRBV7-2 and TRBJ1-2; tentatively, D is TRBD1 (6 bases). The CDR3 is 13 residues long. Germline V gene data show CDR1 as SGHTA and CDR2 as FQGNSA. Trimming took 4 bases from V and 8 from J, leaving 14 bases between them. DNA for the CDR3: TGTGCCAGCAGCTCGCACAGGGAACCCGGCTACACCTTC. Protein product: CASSSHREPGYTF.

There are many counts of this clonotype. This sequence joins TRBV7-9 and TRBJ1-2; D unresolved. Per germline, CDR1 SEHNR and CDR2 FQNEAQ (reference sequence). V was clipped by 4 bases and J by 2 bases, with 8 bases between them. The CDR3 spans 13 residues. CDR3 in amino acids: CASSWADNYGYTF. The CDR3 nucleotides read TGTGCCAGCAGCTGGGCGGACAACTATGGCTACACCTTC.

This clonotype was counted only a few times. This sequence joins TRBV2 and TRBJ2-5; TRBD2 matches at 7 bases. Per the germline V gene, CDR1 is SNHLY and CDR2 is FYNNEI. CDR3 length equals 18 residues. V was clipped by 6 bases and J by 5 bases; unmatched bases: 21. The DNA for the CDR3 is TGTGCCAGCAGCGCCCCCGGGACTACGGCCCCGTGGGTGGAGACCCAGTACTTC. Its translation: CASSAPGTTAPWVETQYF.

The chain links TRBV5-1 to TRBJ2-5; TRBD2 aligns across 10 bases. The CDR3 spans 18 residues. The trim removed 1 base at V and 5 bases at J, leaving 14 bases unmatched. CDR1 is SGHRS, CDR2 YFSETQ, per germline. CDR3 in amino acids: CASSLQIQTSGLSETQYF. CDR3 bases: TGCGCCAGCAGCTTGCAGATCCAGACTAGCGGGTTGAGCGAGACCCAGTACTTC.

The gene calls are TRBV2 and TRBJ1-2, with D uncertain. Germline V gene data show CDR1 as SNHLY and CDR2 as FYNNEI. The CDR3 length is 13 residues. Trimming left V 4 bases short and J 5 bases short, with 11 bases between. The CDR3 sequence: CASSATDFYGYTF. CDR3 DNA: TGTGCCAGCAGTGCGACGGATTTTTATGGCTACACCTTC.

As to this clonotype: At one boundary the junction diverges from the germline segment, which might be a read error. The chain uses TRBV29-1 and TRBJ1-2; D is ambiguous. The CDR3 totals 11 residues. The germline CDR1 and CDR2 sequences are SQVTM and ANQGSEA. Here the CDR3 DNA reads TGCAGCTTTGACTTCAGCCATGGCTACACCTTC. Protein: CSFDFSHGYTF.

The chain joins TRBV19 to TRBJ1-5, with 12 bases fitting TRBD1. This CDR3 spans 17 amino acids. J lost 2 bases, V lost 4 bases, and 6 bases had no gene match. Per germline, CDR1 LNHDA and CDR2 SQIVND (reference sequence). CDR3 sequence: CASSRGTGGAGNQPQHF. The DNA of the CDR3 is TGTGCCAGTAGTAGAGGGACAGGGGGCGCGGGCAATCAGCCCCAGCATTTT.

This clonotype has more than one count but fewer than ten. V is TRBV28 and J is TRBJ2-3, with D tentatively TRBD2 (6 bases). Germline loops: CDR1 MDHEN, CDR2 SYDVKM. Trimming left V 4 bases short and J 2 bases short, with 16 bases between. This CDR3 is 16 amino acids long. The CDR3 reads CASSSITRDFTDTQYF. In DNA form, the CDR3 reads TGTGCCAGCAGTTCGATAACCAGGGACTTCACAGATACGCAGTATTTT. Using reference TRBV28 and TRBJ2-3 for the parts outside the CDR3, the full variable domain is DVKVTQSSRYLVKRTGEKVFLECVQDMDHENMFWYRQDPGLGLRLIYFSYDVKMKEKGDIPEGYSVSREKKERFSLILESASTNQTSMYLCASSSITRDFTDTQYFGPGTRLTVL.

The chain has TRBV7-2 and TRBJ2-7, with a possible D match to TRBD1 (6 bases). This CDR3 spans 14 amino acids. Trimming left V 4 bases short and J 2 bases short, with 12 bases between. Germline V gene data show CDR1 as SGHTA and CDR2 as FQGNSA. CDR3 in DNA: TGTGCCAGCAGCTACAGGGCCTCAACCTACGAGCAGTACTTC. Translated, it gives CASSYRASTYEQYF.

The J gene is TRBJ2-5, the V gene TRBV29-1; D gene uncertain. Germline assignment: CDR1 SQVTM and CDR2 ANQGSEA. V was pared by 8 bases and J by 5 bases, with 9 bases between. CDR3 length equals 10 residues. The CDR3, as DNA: TGCAGCCCCGGTAGGGAGACCCAGTACTTC. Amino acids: CSPGRETQYF. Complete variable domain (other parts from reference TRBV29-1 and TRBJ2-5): SAVISQKPSRDICQRGTSLTIQCQVDSQVTMMFWYRQQPGQSLTLIATANQGSEATYESGFVIDKFPISRPNLTFSTLTVSNMSPEDSSIYLCSPGRETQYFGPGTRLLVL.

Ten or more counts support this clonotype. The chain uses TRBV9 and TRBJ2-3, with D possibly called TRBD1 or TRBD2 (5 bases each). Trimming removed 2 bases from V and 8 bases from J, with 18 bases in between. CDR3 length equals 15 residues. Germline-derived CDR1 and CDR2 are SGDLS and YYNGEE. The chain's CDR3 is CASSVDGHLRGTQYF. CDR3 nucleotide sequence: TGTGCCAGCAGCGTCGACGGACACCTCCGGGGTACGCAGTATTTT.

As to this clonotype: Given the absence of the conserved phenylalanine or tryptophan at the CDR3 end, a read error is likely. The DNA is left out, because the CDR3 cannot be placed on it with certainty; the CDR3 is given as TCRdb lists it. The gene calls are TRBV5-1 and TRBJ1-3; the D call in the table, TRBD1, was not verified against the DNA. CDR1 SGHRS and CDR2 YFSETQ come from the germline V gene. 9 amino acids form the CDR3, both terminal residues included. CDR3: CASSLEGDA.

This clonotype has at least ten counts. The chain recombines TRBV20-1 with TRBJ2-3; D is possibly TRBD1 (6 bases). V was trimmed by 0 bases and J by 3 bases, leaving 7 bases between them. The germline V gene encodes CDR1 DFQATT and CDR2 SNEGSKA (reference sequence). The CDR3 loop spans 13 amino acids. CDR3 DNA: TGCAGTGCTAGAGAGGACAGTACAGATACGCAGTATTTT. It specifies CSAREDSTDTQYF.

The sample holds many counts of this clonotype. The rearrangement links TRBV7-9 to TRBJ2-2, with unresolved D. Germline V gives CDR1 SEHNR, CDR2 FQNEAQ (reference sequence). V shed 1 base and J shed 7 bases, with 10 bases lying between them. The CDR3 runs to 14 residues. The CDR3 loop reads CASSLDGGIGELFF. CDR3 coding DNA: TGTGCCAGCAGCTTAGACGGTGGAATCGGGGAGCTGTTTTTT.